The 18 T cell receptor beta chains in this list originate from one sample, sequenced in a study of blood T cell repertoires in COVID-19. Clones were sequenced by immunoSEQ multiplex PCR, and TCRdb holds only the in-frame ones, with some missing. The profile shows 150,000 to 200,000 clones, 75% to 80% of them singletons. Sequenced material: peripheral blood. The receptor source for this set is a woman aged 70-85 years with acute or convalescent COVID-19.

The DNA of the CDR3 is TGCGCCAGCAGTTCCCCAGGGGGAGAGGACGAGCAGTACTTC. Translation gives CASSSPGGEDEQYF. The chain recombines TRBV23-1 with TRBJ2-7; 7 bases match TRBD1. TRBV23-1 has ORF status, its function being uncertain. CDR3 length: 14 amino acids. Unmatched junction bases numbered 9, after V lost 5 bases and J lost 5 bases.

The V and J genes are TRBV7-9 and TRBJ1-5; unclear D gene. The germline V gene has CDR1 SEHNR and CDR2 FQNEAQ (reference sequence). CDR3 length: 13 amino acids. The V gene lost 2 bases and the J gene lost 7 bases, with 9 bases spanning the gap. CDR3 protein: CASSLYEAQPQHF. CDR3 coding DNA: TGTGCCAGCAGCTTATATGAGGCGCAGCCCCAGCATTTT.

CDR3 coding DNA: TGTGCCAGCAGCCAAGACCTTAACTATGGCTACACCTTC. It translates to CASSQDLNYGYTF. The chain combines TRBV3-1 (or the pseudogene TRBV3-2) with TRBJ1-2; D is ambiguous. This CDR3 is built from 13 residues. The V and J ends lost 0 bases and 1 base respectively, with 3 bases between them. Germline CDR1 reads LGHDT; CDR2 reads YNNKEL (reference sequence).

This sequence joins TRBV15 and TRBJ1-3; weak D call: TRBD1 (6 bases). Trimming left V 4 bases short and J 0 bases short, with 10 bases between. In germline, CDR1 is LNHNV, CDR2 YYDKDF (reference sequence). The CDR3 spans 15 residues. CDR3 bases: TGTGCCACCAGCAACAGGGACCTCTCTGGAAACACCATATATTTT. This sequence encodes CATSNRDLSGNTIYF.

V and J are TRBV12-3 or TRBV12-4 and TRBJ1-2, with a possible D match to TRBD1 (6 bases). The CDR3 totals 13 residues. Trimming pared 5 bases from V and 6 bases from J, leaving 13 bases between. This CDR3 is CASSRGQYNGYTF. Here the CDR3 DNA reads TGTGCCAGCAGTCGGGGACAATACAATGGCTACACCTTC.

The genes are TRBV5-4 and TRBJ1-4; D ambiguous. V dropped 3 bases and J dropped 7 bases, with 16 bases sitting between them. Per the germline V gene, CDR1 is SGHNT and CDR2 is YYREEE (reference sequence). The CDR3 loop spans 15 amino acids. This CDR3 reads CASSWRPTAGEKLFF. The CDR3, as DNA: TGTGCCAGCAGCTGGAGACCCACGGCCGGTGAAAAACTGTTTTTT.

This clone was counted between two and nine times. The chain has TRBV5-1 and TRBJ2-1; TRBD2 is a possible D gene (6 bases). The CDR3 has 16 residues. CDR1 SGHRS and CDR2 YFSETQ come from the germline V gene. Trimming cost V 0 bases and J 7 bases, with 17 bases left between them. The CDR3 loop reads CASSLAGGPVGNEQFF. CDR3 nucleotide sequence: TGCGCCAGCAGCTTGGCCGGGGGACCCGTGGGAAATGAGCAGTTCTTC.

The V and J genes are TRBV25-1 and TRBJ1-1, with D unresolved. This CDR3 region has 11 residues. CDR1 and CDR2 (germline): MGHDK, SYGVNS. V was clipped by 11 bases and J by 4 bases, with 11 bases between them. The CDR3 spells CACRGGTEAFF. The CDR3 DNA reads TGTGCCTGCCGGGGAGGCACTGAAGCTTTCTTT.

This rearrangement joins TRBV2 to TRBJ2-7; D unclear. Germline V CDR1 and CDR2: SNHLY, FYNNEI. V was trimmed by 8 bases and J by 0 bases, leaving 11 bases between them. CDR3 size: 13 residues. The CDR3 reads CASQRGSSYEQYF. CDR3 DNA sequence: TGTGCCAGCCAGAGAGGTAGCTCCTACGAGCAGTACTTC. Together with reference TRBV2 and TRBJ2-7, the CDR3 gives the full variable domain: EPEVTQTPSHQVTQMGQEVILRCVPISNHLYFYWYRQILGQKVEFLVSFYNNEISEKSEIFDDQFSVERPDGSNFTLKIRSTKLEDSAMYFCASQRGSSYEQYFGPGTRLTVT.

The genes are TRBV3-1 (or the pseudogene TRBV3-2) and TRBJ1-3; 9 bases agree with TRBD1. Germline loops: CDR1 LGHDT, CDR2 YNNKEL (reference sequence). V trimming: 3 bases; J trimming: 7 bases; junction bases outside the gene matches: 13. The CDR3 is made up of 17 amino acids. The CDR3, as DNA: TGTGCCAGCAGCCAGGGGACAGGGAACAACTGGGGGAACACCATATATTTT. The encoded protein is CASSQGTGNNWGNTIYF.

This CDR3 reads CASSLERRWINTEAFF. For the CDR3, the DNA is TGTGCCAGCAGCTTGGAAAGGAGGTGGATCAACACTGAAGCTTTCTTT. This sequence joins TRBV5-6 and TRBJ1-1; D is unresolved. Germline lookup yields CDR1 SGHDT and CDR2 YYEEEE. CDR3 length: 16 residues. V lost 0 bases and J lost 2, with 14 bases in between.

This clone has only a few counts. The CDR3 sequence: CATSDSTTTGTDTQYF. In DNA, the CDR3 is TGTGCCACCAGTGATTCGACCACGACAGGCACAGATACGCAGTATTTT. The chain recombines TRBV24-1 with TRBJ2-3, with D tentatively TRBD1 (5 bases). Germline CDR1 is KGHDR and CDR2 is SFDVKD. Trimming removed 2 bases at V and 1 base at J, with 12 bases between. The CDR3 extends over 16 amino acids.

This chain joins TRBV6-2 or TRBV6-3 and TRBJ1-6; TRBD1 matches 7 bases. Germline loops: CDR1 MNHEY, CDR2 SVGEGT. There are 17 residues in the CDR3. J lost 0 bases, V lost 2 bases, and 4 bases had no gene match. For the CDR3, the DNA is TGTGCCAGCAGTTACGGGACAGCGAGCTCCTATAATTCACCCCTCCACTTT. Translation: CASSYGTASSYNSPLHF.

V usage is TRBV20-1 and J usage is TRBJ2-5; TRBD1 agrees at 11 bases. Germline values: CDR1 DFQATT, CDR2 SNEGSKA (reference sequence). CDR3 length equals 16 residues. The J segment lost 4 bases and the V segment lost 3 bases, leaving 10 bases of the junction unmatched. The CDR3 region is CSASTRTGGEIETQYF. In DNA form, the CDR3 reads TGCAGTGCTAGTACAAGGACAGGGGGCGAAATAGAGACCCAGTACTTC.

The chain recombines TRBV18 with TRBJ1-3; no definite D call. V dropped 3 bases and J dropped 2 bases, with 14 bases sitting between them. Germline V gene data show CDR1 as KGHSH and CDR2 as LQKENI. CDR3 length: 16 amino acids. CDR3 coding DNA: TGTGCCAGCTCACCCCCCGGTACTGGTCCTGGAAACACCATATATTTT. Translation: CASSPPGTGPGNTIYF.

The chain combines TRBV7-2 with TRBJ2-2, with a tentative D call TRBD2 (5 bases). The CDR3 is made up of 15 amino acids. Trimming removed 2 bases from V and 4 bases from J, with 11 bases in between. Germline-derived CDR1 and CDR2 are SGHTA and FQGNSA. This CDR3 is CASSLKGSGTGELFF. Here the CDR3 DNA reads TGTGCCAGCAGCTTAAAAGGGAGTGGCACCGGGGAGCTGTTTTTT.

V is TRBV6-1 and J is TRBJ1-2; 9 nucleotides line up with TRBD1. V was clipped by 3 bases and J by 7 bases; unmatched bases: 6. Germline V gene sequence: CDR1 MNHNS, CDR2 SASEGT. The CDR3 is 14 residues long. Here the CDR3 DNA reads TGTGCCAGCAGTGATGGGACAGGGCTTATTGGCTACACCTTC. Translation gives CASSDGTGLIGYTF.

This chain links TRBV6-5 with TRBJ2-2, with a tentative D call TRBD2 (5 bases). The ends were cut back, 7 bases at V and 6 bases at J, with 18 bases in the middle. The CDR3 contains 15 residues. Germline V gives CDR1 MNHEY, CDR2 SVGAGI. As DNA, the CDR3 is TGTGCCAGCACCCGAGGGCCAATGCTGTCCGGGGAGCTGTTTTTT. This gives the protein CASTRGPMLSGELFF.